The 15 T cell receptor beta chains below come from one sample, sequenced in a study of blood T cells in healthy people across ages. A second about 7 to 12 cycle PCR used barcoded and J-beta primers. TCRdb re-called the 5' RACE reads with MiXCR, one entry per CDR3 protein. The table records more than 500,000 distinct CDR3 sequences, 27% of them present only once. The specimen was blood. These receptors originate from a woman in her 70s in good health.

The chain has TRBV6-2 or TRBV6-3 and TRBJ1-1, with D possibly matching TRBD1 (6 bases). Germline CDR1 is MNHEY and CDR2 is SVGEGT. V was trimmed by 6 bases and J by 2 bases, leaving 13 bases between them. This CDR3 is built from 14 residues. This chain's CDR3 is CASREDRLNTEAFF. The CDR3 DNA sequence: TGTGCCAGCAGGGAGGACAGACTCAACACTGAAGCTTTCTTT.

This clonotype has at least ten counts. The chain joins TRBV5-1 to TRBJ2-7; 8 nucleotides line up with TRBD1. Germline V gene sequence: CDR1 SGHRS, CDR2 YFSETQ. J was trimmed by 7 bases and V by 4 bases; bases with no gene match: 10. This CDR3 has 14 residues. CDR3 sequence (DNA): TGCGCCAGCAGCCCGGGACAGGACGTGTGGGAGCAGTACTTC. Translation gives CASSPGQDVWEQYF.

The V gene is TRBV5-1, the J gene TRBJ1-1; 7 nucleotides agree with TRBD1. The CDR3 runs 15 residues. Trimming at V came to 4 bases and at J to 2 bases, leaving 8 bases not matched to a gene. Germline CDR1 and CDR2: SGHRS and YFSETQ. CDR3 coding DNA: TGCGCCAGCAGCCCGTACGGACAGGAAAACACTGAAGCTTTCTTT. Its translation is CASSPYGQENTEAFF.

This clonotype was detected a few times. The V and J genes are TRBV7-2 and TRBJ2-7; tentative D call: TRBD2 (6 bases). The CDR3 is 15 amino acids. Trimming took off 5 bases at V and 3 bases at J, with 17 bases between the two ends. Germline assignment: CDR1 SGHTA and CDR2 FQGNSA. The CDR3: CASSVTGTFLYEQYF. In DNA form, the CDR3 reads TGTGCCAGCAGCGTCACCGGGACTTTCCTCTACGAGCAGTACTTC.

DNA for the CDR3: TGTGCCAGCAGCCTAACAGGGAGGAACACCATATATTTT. It encodes CASSLTGRNTIYF. V and J are TRBV6-1 and TRBJ1-3; D perhaps matches TRBD1 (6 bases). The V end lost 6 bases, the J end lost 7 bases, and 13 bases lay between the germline ends. The CDR3 loop spans 13 amino acids. Germline V lookup: CDR1 MNHNS, CDR2 SASEGT.

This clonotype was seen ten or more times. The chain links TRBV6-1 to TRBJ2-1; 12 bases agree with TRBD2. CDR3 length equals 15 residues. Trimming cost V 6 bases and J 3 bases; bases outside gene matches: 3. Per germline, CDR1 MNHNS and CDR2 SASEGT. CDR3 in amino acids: CASSRLAGDYNEQFF. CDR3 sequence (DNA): TGTGCCAGCAGCAGACTAGCGGGAGACTACAATGAGCAGTTCTTC.

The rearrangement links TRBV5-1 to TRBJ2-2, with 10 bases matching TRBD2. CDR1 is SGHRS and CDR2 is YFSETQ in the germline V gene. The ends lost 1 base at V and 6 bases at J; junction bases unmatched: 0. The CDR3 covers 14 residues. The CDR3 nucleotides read TGCGCCAGCAGCTTGAGCGGGAGGGCCGGGGAGCTGTTTTTT. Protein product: CASSLSGRAGELFF.

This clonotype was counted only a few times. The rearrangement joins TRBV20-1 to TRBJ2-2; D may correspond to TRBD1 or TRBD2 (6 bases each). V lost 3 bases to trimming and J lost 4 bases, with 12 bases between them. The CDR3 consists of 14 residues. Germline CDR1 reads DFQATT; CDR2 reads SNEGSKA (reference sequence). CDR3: CSASRGAGTGELFF. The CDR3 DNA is TGCAGTGCTAGTAGGGGGGCGGGCACCGGGGAGCTGTTTTTT.

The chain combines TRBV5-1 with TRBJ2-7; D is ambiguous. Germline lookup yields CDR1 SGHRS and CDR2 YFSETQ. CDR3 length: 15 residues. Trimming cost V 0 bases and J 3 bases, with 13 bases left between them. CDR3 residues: CASSLGVGRLYEQYF. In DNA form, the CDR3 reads TGCGCCAGCAGCTTGGGAGTTGGTCGTCTCTACGAGCAGTACTTC.

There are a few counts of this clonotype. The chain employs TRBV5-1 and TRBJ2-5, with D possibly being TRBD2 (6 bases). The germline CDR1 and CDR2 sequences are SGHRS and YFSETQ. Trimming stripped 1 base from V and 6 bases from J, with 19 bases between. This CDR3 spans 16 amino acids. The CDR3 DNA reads TGCGCCAGCAGCTTGAGACGGCGGGGCCTTGAAAAGACCCAGTACTTC. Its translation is CASSLRRRGLEKTQYF.

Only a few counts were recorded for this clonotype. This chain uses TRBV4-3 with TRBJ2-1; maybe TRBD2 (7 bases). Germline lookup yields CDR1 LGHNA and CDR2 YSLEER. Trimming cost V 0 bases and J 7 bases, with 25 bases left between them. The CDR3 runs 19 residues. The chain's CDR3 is CASSQEAPMSGGFWNEQFF. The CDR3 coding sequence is TGCGCCAGCAGCCAAGAAGCCCCAATGTCGGGGGGCTTCTGGAATGAGCAGTTCTTC.

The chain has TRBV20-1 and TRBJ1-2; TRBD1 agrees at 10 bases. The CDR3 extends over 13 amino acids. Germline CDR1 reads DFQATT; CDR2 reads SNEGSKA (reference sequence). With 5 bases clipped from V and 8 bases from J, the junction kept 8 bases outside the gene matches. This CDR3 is CSAERTGGEGYTF. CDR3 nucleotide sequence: TGCAGTGCTGAACGGACAGGGGGAGAAGGCTACACCTTC.

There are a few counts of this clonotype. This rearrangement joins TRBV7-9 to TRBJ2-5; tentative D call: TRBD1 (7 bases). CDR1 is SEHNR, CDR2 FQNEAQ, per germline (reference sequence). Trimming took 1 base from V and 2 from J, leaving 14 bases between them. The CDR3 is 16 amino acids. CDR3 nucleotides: TGTGCCAGCAGCTTAGGCGGGACAGCTTCTCAAGAGACCCAGTACTTC. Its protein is CASSLGGTASQETQYF.

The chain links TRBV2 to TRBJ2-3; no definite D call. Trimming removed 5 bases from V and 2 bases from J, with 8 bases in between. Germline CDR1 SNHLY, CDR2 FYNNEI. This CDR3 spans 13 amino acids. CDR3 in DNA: TGTGCCAGCAGTTTCCAGCTCACAGATACGCAGTATTTT. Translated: CASSFQLTDTQYF.

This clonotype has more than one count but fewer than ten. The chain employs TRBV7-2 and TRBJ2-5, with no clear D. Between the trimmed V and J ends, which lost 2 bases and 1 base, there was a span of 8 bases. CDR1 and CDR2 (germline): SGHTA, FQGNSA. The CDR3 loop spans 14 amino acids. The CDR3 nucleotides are TGTGCCAGCAGCTTAAAACGGGCCCAAGAGACCCAGTACTTC. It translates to CASSLKRAQETQYF.